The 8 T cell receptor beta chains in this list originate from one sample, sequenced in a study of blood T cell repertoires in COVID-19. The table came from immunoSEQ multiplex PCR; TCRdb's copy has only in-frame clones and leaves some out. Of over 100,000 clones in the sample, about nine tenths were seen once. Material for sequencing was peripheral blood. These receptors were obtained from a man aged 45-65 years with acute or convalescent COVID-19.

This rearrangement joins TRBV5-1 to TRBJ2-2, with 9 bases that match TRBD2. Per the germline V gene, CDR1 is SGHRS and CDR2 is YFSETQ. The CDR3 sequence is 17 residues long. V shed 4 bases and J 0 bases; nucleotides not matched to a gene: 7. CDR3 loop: CASSLRTSATNTGELFF. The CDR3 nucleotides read TGCGCCAGCAGCCTACGGACTAGCGCAACGAACACCGGGGAGCTGTTTTTT.

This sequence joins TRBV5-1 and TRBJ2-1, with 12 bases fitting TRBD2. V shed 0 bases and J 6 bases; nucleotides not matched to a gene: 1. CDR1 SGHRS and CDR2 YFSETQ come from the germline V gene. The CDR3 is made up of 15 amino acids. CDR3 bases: TGCGCCAGCAGCTTGGAACTAGCGGGGGGCAATGAGCAGTTCTTC. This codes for CASSLELAGGNEQFF.

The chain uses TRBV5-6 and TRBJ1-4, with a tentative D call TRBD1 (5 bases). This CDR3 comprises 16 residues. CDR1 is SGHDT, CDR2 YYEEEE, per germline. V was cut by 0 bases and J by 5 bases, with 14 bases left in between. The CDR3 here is CASSLADGGLNEKLFF. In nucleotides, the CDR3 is TGTGCCAGCAGCTTGGCCGATGGGGGGTTGAATGAAAAACTGTTTTTT.

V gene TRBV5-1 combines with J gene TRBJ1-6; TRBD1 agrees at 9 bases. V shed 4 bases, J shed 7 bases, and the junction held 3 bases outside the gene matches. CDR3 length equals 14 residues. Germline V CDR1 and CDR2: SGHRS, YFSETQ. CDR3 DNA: TGCGCCAGCAGCCCTACAGGGGGCAATTCACCCCTCCACTTT. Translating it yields CASSPTGGNSPLHF.

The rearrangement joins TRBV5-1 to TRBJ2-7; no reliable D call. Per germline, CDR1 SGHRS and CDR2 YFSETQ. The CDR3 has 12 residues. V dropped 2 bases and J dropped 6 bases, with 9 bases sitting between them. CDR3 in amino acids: CASSFPSGEQYF. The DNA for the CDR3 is TGCGCCAGCAGCTTCCCTTCGGGCGAGCAGTACTTC. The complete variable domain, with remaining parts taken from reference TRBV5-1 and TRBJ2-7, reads KAGVTQTPRYLIKTRGQQVTLSCSPISGHRSVSWYQQTPGQGLQFLFEYFSETQRNKGNFPGRFSGRQFSNSRSEMNVSTLELGDSALYLCASSFPSGEQYFGPGTRLTVT.

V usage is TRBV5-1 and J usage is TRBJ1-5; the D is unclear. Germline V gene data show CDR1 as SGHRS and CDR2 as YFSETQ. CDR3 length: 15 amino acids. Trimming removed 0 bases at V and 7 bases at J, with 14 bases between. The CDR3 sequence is CASSLEAGMGQPQHF. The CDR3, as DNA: TGCGCCAGCAGCTTGGAAGCGGGAATGGGGCAGCCCCAGCATTTT. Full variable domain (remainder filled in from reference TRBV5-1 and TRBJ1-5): KAGVTQTPRYLIKTRGQQVTLSCSPISGHRSVSWYQQTPGQGLQFLFEYFSETQRNKGNFPGRFSGRQFSNSRSEMNVSTLELGDSALYLCASSLEAGMGQPQHFGDGTRLSIL.

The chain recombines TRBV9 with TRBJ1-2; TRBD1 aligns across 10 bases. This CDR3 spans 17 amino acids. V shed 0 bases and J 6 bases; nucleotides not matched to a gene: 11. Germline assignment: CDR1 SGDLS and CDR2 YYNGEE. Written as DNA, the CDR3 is TGTGCCAGCAGCGTAGCTCCGGGACAGGGGTCGTTAGATGGCTACACCTTC. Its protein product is CASSVAPGQGSLDGYTF.

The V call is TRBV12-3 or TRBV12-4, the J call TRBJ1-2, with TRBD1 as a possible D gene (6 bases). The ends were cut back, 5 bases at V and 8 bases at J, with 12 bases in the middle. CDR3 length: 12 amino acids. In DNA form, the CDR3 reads TGTGCCAGCAGTGCACAGGGTGGCGGCTACACCTTC. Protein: CASSAQGGGYTF.